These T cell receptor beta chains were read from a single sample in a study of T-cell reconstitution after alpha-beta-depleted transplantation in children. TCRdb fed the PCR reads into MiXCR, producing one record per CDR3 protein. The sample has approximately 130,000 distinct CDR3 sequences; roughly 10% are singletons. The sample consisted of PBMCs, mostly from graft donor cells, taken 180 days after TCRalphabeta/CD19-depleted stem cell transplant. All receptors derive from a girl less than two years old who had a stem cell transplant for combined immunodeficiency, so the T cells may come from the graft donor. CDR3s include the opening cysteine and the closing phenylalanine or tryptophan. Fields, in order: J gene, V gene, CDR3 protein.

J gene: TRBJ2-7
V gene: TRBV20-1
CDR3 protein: CSAIVLASHEQYF

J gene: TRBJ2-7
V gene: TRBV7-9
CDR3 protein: CASSLTLYEQYF

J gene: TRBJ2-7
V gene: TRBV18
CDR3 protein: CASSRGLAGPSYEQYF

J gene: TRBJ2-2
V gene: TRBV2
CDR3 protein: CASSGASGGGELFF

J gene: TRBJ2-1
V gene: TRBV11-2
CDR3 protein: CASSRGAGGVKKDEQFF

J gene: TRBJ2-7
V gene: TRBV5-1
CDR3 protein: CASSFQTETNEQYF

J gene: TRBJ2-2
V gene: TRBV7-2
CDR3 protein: CASSYWTVTNTGELFF

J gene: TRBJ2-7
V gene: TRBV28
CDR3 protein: CASINPGQGAYEQYF

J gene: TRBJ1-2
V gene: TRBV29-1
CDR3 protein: CSGADREGYTF

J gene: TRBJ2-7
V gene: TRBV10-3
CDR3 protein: CAISESPVVGLDEQYF

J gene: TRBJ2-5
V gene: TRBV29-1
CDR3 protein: CSVRATFQGAPRTSGTKTQYF

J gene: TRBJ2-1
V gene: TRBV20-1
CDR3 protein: CSARDPSGGTSGRNNEQFF

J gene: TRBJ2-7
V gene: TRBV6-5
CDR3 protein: CASSYPVLSGQGAHEQYF

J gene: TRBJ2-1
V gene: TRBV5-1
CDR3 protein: CASSLVGWTSAGVGNEQFF

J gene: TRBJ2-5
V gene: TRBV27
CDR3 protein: CASSGQGIQETQYF

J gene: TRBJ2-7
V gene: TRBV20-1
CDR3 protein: CSARDVAGGPIYEQYF

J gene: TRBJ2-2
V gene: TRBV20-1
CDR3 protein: CSARDWDSANTGELFF

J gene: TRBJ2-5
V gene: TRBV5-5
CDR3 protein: CASRPGQGAGETQYF

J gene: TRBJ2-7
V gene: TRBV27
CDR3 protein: CASSSRTGFEDHEQYF

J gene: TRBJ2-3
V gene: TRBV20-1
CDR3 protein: CSVLAGGPDTQYF

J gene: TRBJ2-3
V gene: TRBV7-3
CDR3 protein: CASSRQGSTDTQYF

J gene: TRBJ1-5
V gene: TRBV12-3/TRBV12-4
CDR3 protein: CASTEGSQPQHF

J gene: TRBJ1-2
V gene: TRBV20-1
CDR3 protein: CSAREGHRNTFLYTF

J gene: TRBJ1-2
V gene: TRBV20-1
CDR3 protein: CSASSGTELFNYGYTF

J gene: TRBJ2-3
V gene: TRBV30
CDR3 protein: CAWKRGTSGPITDTQYF

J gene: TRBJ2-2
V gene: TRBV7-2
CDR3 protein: CASSLAGEGGELFF

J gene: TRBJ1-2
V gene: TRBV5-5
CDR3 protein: CASSLQAGRGGYTF

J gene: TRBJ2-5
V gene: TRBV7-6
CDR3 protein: CASSLFRGPSETQYF

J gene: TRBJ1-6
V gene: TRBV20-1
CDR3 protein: CSARTGEGKNSPLHF

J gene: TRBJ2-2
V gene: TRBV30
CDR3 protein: CAWTIYTGELFF

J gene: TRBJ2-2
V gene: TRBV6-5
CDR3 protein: CASRRTAVNTGELFF

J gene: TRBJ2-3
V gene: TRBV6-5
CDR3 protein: CASSYSGASGSTDTQYF